This entry lists 3 T cell receptor beta chains sequenced from one sample in a study of blood T cell repertoires in COVID-19. TCRdb's table, derived via immunoSEQ multiplex PCR, lists solely in-frame clones and lacks some. The table has just under 85,000 clones, 83% seen once. Sequencing was carried out using peripheral blood. Receptors originate from a woman of 80 years or more with acute or convalescent COVID-19.

V and J are TRBV9 and TRBJ2-7; TRBD2 agrees at 7 bases. CDR1 SGDLS and CDR2 YYNGEE come from the germline V gene. The CDR3 is made up of 13 amino acids. Unmatched junction bases numbered 7, after V lost 4 bases and J lost 6 bases. CDR3 in amino acids: CASSPRTSIEQYF. The CDR3, as DNA: TGTGCCAGCAGCCCGCGGACTAGTATCGAGCAGTACTTC.

This chain links TRBV11-2 with TRBJ1-5; TRBD1 is a possible D gene (5 bases). Per germline, CDR1 SGHAT and CDR2 FQNNGV. The CDR3 runs 15 residues. The V end was cut by 5 bases, the J end by 4 bases, with 15 bases between. Here the CDR3 DNA reads TGTGCCAGCAGCCCGTATGGGGGGAGGAATCAGCCCCAGCATTTT. Amino acid sequence: CASSPYGGRNQPQHF. Full variable domain (outside the CDR3, taken from reference TRBV11-2 and TRBJ1-5): EAGVAQSPRYKIIEKRQSVAFWCNPISGHATLYWYQQILGQGPKLLIQFQNNGVVDDSQLPKDRFSAERLKGVDSTLKIQPAKLEDSAVYLCASSPYGGRNQPQHFGDGTRLSIL.

The V gene is TRBV5-4, the J gene TRBJ2-1, with 10 bases lining up with TRBD1. The germline CDR1 and CDR2 sequences are SGHNT and YYREEE (reference sequence). The CDR3 length is 20 residues. After removal of 2 bases from V and 6 bases from J, the junction contained 20 bases not matched to a gene. DNA for the CDR3: TGTGCCAGCAGCTTCCCCGGACAGGGGGGCCGGACTAGCAACGGCAATGAGCAGTTCTTC. Encoded protein: CASSFPGQGGRTSNGNEQFF.